This TCR beta chain comes out of a study of T-cell memory formation after mild COVID-19. TCRdb re-analysed the 5' RACE reads in MiXCR, keeping a single row per CDR3 protein. The sample lists about 300,000 distinct CDR3 sequences; approximately 19% were seen once. The germline V gene encodes CDR1 SGHTS and CDR2 YDEGEE. This CDR3 has 14 residues. V lost 2 bases and J 4 bases, leaving 12 bases between the germline ends. The sample comprised PBMCs or a T cell subset sorted from them (not recorded which). The TCR originated in a young man who had mild COVID-19 (a few samples of this study predate the infection). Cell type and time point are not known. The chain carries TRBV5-8 and TRBJ1-1, with D uncertain. The CDR3 reads CASSFSGVVTEAFF. The CDR3 DNA is TGTGCCAGCAGCTTTTCCGGGGTTGTCACTGAAGCTTTCTTT.